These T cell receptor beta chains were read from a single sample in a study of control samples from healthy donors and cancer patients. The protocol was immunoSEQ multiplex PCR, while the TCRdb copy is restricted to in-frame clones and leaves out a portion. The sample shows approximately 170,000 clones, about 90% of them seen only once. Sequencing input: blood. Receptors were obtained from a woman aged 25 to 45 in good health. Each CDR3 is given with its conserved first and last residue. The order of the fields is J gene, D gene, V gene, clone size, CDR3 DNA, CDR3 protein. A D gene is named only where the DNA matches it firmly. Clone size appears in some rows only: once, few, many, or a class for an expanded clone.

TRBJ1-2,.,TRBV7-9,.,TGTGCCAGCAGCTTATCCCCCCGGACCGCAACTAACTATGGCTACACCTTC,CASSLSPRTATNYGYTF
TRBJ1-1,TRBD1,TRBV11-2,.,TGTGCCAGCAGCCCAGCCCTCACAGGGGGGAGGGGAGACACTGAAGCTTTCTTT,CASSPALTGGRGDTEAFF
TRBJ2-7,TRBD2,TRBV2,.,TGTGCCAGCAGTGAAGCGCTGGGGGGGGTAGCGGCCCTAGAAGAGCAGTACTTC,CASSEALGGVAALEEQYF
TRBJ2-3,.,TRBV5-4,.,TGTGCCAGCAGCTTGGGGGACGGCACAGATACGCAGTATTTT,CASSLGDGTDTQYF
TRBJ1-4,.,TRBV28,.,TGTGCCAGCAGTTTGGGACGGAGACTCCCTAATGAAAAACTGTTTTTT,CASSLGRRLPNEKLFF
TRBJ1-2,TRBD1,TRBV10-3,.,TGTGCCATCAGCACCGACAGGGACTATGGCTACACCTTC,CAISTDRDYGYTF
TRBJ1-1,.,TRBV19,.,TGTGCCAGTAGTATCGGACCGCCTACCACTGAAGCTTTCTTT,CASSIGPPTTEAFF
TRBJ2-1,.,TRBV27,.,TGTGCCAGCGCATCGATCGGCTCCTACAATGAGCAGTTCTTC,CASASIGSYNEQFF
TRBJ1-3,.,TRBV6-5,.,TGTGCCAGCTCAAACTCAGGGTCTGGAAACACCATATATTTT,CASSNSGSGNTIYF
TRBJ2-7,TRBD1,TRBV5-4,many,TGTGCCAGCAGCCTACAGGGGGCTAACGAGCAGTACTTC,CASSLQGANEQYF
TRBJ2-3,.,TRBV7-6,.,TGTGCCAGCAGCTTCCAAGCGGAATCCCCCACAGATACGCAGTATTTT,CASSFQAESPTDTQYF
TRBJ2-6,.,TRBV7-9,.,TGTGCCAGCAGTTTGGACGGTGGTGGGGCCAACGTCCTGACTTTC,CASSLDGGGANVLTF
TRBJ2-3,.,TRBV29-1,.,TGCAGCGTTGAAGGCGGAGGCACAGATACGCAGTATTTT,CSVEGGGTDTQYF
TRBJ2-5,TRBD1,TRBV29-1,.,TGCAGCGTCGAGAAGTCGGACAGGGAGAGTGGGACCCAGTACTTC,CSVEKSDRESGTQYF
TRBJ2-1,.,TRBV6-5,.,TGTGCCAGCAGTCCACCCTGGACAGAGCACAATGAGCAGTTCTTC,CASSPPWTEHNEQFF
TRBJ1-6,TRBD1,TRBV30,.,TGTGCCTGGACCGGAAGACAGGGTCCTAATTCACCCCTCCACTTT,CAWTGRQGPNSPLHF
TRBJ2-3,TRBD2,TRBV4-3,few,TGCGCCAGCAGCCAAGATTTAACTAGCGGGGGGAGGACTAGCACAGATACGCAGTATTTT,CASSQDLTSGGRTSTDTQYF
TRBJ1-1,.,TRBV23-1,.,TGCGCCAGCAGCCATTCGAGACTGAACACTGAAGCTTTCTTT,CASSHSRLNTEAFF
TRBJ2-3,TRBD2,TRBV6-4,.,TGTGCCAGCAGTGATGGGACTAGCGGCACAGATACGCAGTATTTT,CASSDGTSGTDTQYF
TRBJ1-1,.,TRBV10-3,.,TGTGCCATCAGTGTTCCTGGTTCTGAAGCTTTCTTT,CAISVPGSEAFF
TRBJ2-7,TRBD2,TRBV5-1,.,TGCGCCAGCAGCCCGGGACTAGCTTACGAGCAGTACTTC,CASSPGLAYEQYF
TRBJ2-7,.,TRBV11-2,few,TGTGCCAGCAGCTCCGCTGGGACGGTCTACGAGCAGTACTTC,CASSSAGTVYEQYF
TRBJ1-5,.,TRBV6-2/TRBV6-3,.,TGTGCCAGCAGTTACCTAAATCAGCCCCAGCATTTT,CASSYLNQPQHF
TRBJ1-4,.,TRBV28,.,TGTGCCAGCAGTTTTCCCCCTAATGAAAAACTGTTTTTT,CASSFPPNEKLFF
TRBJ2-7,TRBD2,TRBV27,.,TGTGCCAGCAGTTCCCTCGGACTAGCGGGAGACAGCGAGCAGTACTTC,CASSSLGLAGDSEQYF
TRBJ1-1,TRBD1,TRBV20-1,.,TGCAGGGGACAGGGGATGGCTGAAGCTTTCTTT,CRGQGMAEAFF
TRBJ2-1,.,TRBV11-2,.,TGTGCCAGCAGCGTAGAGGTCAGCGGCACCTACAATGAGCAGTTCTTC,CASSVEVSGTYNEQFF
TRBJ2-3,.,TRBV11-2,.,TGTGCCAGCAGACCTTGGACGGGGGCGCAGTATTTT,CASRPWTGAQYF
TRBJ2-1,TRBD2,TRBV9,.,TGTGCCAGCAGCCTCTGGATAGCGGGGAGCTCCTACAATGAGCAGTTCTTC,CASSLWIAGSSYNEQFF
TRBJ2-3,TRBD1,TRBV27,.,TGTGCCAGCAACCTAATCCGGACAGGGGGGGCAGATACGCAGTATTTT,CASNLIRTGGADTQYF
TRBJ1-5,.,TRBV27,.,TGTGCCAGCAGTGCGAACAGGGACTATAGCAATCAGCCCCAGCATTTT,CASSANRDYSNQPQHF
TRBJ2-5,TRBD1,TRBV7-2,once,TGTGCCAGCAGCTCCAGACAGGGGGCATGGACCCAGTACTTC,CASSSRQGAWTQYF
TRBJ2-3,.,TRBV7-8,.,TGTGCCAGCAGCTTAGAGGACTACACAGATACGCAGTATTTT,CASSLEDYTDTQYF
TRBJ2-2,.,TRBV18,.,TGTGCCAGCTCTCAAGCTACCGGGGAGCTGTTTTTT,CASSQATGELFF
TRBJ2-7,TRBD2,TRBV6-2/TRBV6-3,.,TGTGCCAGCAGTTATATATTCCTAGCGGGAGGAGAAAAGTACTTC,CASSYIFLAGGEKYF
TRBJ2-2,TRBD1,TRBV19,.,TGTGCCAGTCGACCGGGACAGGGACGAACCGGGGAGCTGTTTTTT,CASRPGQGRTGELFF
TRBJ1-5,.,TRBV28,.,TGTGCCAGCAGTTTCAGTCGGGTTTTGTGGGGTCAGCCCCAGCATTTT,CASSFSRVLWGQPQHF
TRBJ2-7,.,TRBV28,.,TGTGCCAGCAGTTACTCGGAAGGCTCCTACGAGCAGTACTTC,CASSYSEGSYEQYF
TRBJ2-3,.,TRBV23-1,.,TGCGCCAGCCTCATATACAGGGTACGTCCAGATACGCAGTATTTT,CASLIYRVRPDTQYF
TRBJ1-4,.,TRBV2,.,TGTGCCAGCAGTGTCCGGCGGCAGGGCCCGGAAAAACTGTTTTTT,CASSVRRQGPEKLFF
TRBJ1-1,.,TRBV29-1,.,TGCAGCGTTGAAAGCGGTAACACTGAAGCTTTCTTT,CSVESGNTEAFF
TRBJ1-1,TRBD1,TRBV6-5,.,TGTGCCAGCAGACCAACAGGGGGCCGGACTGAAGCTTTCTTT,CASRPTGGRTEAFF
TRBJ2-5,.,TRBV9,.,TGTGCCAGCAGCCCCGGACGGACCCAAGAGACCCAGTACTTC,CASSPGRTQETQYF
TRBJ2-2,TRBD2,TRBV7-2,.,TGTGCCAGCAGCAAACGGAGCGGGGGAGGGGGCACCGGGGAGCTGTTTTTT,CASSKRSGGGGTGELFF
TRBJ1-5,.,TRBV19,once,TGTGCCAGTAGTAGGGCGTGGGGGGTCAATCAGCCCCAGCATTTT,CASSRAWGVNQPQHF